What follows are 2 T cell receptor beta chains derived from one specimen sequenced in a study of blood T cell repertoires in COVID-19 (dated by TCRdb to about 2020). Libraries were prepared through the immunoSEQ multiplex PCR assay. The source is immuneACCESS, and TCRdb retained only in-frame sequences with V and J called. Part of the clones is not carried over; for the studies checked, unresolved V genes explain less than half of this, and the remainder is unexplained. For this sample there are 250,000 or so clones; about 80% appear just once. Roughly 1.9% of the sample is held by the ten biggest clonotypes. Sequenced input: peripheral blood. These receptors were collected from a young man who had recovered from COVID-19.

J is TRBJ2-5 and V is TRBV19, with a tentative D call TRBD2 (7 bases). Trimming stripped 8 bases from V and 5 bases from J, with 15 bases between. Germline V gene data show CDR1 as LNHDA and CDR2 as SQIVND (reference sequence). The CDR3 is 13 residues long. The CDR3, as DNA: TGTGCCAGTGCCCGGGGGGCAGGGGAGACCCAGTACTTC. This gives the protein CASARGAGETQYF.

The chain carries TRBV19 and TRBJ1-5, with D uncertain. V was pared by 0 bases and J by 7 bases, with 13 bases between. This CDR3 has 15 residues. Germline V CDR1 and CDR2: LNHDA, SQIVND (reference sequence). CDR3 nucleotides: TGTGCCAGTAGTATAGATCCCCTCGGGTTGCAGCCCCAGCATTTT. It codes for CASSIDPLGLQPQHF.